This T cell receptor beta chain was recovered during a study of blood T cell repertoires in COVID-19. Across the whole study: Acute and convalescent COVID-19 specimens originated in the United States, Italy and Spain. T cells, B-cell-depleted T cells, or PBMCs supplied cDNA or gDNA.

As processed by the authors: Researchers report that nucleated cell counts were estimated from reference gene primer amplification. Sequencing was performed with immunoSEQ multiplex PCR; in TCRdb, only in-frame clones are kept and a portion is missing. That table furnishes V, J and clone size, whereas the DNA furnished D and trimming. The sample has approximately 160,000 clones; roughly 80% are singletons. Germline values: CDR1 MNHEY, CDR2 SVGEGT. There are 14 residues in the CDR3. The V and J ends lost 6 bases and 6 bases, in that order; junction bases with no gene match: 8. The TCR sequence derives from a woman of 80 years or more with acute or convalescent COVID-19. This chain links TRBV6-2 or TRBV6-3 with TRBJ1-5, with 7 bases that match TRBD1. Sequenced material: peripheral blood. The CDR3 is CASSSGQFFQPQHF. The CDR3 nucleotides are TGTGCCAGCAGCTCGGGACAGTTTTTTCAGCCCCAGCATTTT.